This T cell receptor beta chain was found in a study of regulatory T cells in long-lasting Graves disease. Broader study findings: Persistent disease was characterized by preferential usage of TRBV28, TRBJ1-2 and TRBJ2-5.

HTBI primers from iRepertoire and Arm-PCR of CDR3 regions yielded the TCR beta libraries. Each CDR3 protein gets one entry after TCRdb re-called the multiplex PCR reads with MiXCR. The sample yields 350,000 to 500,000 distinct CDR3 sequences, about 15% seen once. Noted time point: newly diagnosed GD, antithyroid drugs for less than 3 months. RNA isolated from PBMCs was used to make the TCR library. V shed 5 bases and J shed 5 bases, with 13 bases lying between them. The CDR3 consists of 14 residues. Of note for this clonotype: Antigen: not known.

The data were also submitted as part of a second study, on T cells in Graves' hyperthyroidism and ophthalmopathy. As reported in that work: Stable hyperthyroidism: no ophthalmopathy progression over 18 months of follow-up.

The sequence was collected from a woman younger than 30 with Graves disease. V and J are TRBV12-3 or TRBV12-4 and TRBJ1-3; D perhaps matches TRBD1 (5 bases). Sequencing was performed on peripheral blood mononuclear cells (PBMCs), taken at new diagnosis, from a patient treated with antithyroid drugs. The CDR3 loop is CASSGGAGRNTIYF. CDR3 nucleotide sequence: TGTGCCAGCAGTGGCGGGGCCGGTAGAAACACCATATATTTT.